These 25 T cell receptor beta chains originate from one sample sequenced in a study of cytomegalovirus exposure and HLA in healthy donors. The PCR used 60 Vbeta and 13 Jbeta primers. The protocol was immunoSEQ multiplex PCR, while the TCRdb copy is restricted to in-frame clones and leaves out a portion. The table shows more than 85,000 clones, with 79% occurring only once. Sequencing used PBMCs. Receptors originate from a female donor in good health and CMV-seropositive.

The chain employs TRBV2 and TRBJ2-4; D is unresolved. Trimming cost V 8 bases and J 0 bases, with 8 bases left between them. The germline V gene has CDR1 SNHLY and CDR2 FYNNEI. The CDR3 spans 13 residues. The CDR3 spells CASLPPAKNIQYF. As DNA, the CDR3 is TGTGCCAGCCTCCCCCCAGCCAAAAACATTCAGTACTTC. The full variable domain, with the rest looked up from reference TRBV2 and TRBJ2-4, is EPEVTQTPSHQVTQMGQEVILRCVPISNHLYFYWYRQILGQKVEFLVSFYNNEISEKSEIFDDQFSVERPDGSNFTLKIRSTKLEDSAMYFCASLPPAKNIQYFGAGTRLSVL.

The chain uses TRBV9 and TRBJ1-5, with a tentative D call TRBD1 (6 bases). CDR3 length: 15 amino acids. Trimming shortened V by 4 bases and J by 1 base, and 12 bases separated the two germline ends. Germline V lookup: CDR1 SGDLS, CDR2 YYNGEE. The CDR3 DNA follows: TGTGCCAGCAGCCTCAGGGGCCTAAGCAATCAGCCCCAGCATTTT. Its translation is CASSLRGLSNQPQHF.

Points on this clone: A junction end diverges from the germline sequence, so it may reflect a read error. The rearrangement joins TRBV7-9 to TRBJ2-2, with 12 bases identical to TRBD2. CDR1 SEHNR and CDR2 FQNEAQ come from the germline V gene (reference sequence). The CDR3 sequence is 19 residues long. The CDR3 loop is CSSSPDGLAGPFTVGELFF. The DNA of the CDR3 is TGTTCCAGCAGCCCGGACGGACTAGCGGGACCCTTTACGGTCGGGGAGCTGTTTTTT.

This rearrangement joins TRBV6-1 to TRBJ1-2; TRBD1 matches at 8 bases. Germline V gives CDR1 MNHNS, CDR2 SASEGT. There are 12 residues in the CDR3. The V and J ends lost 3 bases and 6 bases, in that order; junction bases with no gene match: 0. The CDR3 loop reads CASSETGDGYTF. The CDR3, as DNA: TGTGCCAGCAGTGAGACAGGGGATGGCTACACCTTC.

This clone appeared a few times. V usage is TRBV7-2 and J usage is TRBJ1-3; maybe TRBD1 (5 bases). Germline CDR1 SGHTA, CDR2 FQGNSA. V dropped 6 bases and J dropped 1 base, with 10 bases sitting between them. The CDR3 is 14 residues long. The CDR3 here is CASSPYRSGNTIYF. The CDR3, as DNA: TGTGCCAGCAGTCCTTACAGGTCTGGAAACACCATATATTTT.

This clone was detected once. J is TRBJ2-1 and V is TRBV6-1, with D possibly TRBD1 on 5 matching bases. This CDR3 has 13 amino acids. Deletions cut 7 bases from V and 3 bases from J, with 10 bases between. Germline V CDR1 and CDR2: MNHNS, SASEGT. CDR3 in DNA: TGTGCCAGCACAGGGCTGGTCTACAATGAGCAGTTCTTC. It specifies CASTGLVYNEQFF.

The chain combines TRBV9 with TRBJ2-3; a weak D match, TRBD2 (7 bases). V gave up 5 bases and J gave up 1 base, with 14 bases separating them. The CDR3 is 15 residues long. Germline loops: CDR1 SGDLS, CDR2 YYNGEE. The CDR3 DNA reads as TGTGCCAGCAGGCAAGGGGGGGACGGCACAGATACGCAGTATTTT. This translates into CASRQGGDGTDTQYF. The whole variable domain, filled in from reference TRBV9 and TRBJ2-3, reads DSGVTQTPKHLITATGQRVTLRCSPRSGDLSVYWYQQSLDQGLQFLIQYYNGEERAKGNILERFSAQQFPDLHSELNLSSLELGDSALYFCASRQGGDGTDTQYFGPGTRLTVL.

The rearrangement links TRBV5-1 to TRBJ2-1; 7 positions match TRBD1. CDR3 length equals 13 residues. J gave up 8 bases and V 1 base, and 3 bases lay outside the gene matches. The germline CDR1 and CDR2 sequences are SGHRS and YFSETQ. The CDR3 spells CASSLKGAYEQFF. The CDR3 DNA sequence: TGCGCCAGCAGCTTGAAGGGGGCCTATGAGCAGTTCTTC.

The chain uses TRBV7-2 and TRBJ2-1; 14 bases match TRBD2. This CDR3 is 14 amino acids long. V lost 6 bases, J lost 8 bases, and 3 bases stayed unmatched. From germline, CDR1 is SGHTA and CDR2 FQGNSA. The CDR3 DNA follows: TGTGCCAGCAGAGCGGGACTAGCGGGGGATGAGCAGTTCTTC. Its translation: CASRAGLAGDEQFF.

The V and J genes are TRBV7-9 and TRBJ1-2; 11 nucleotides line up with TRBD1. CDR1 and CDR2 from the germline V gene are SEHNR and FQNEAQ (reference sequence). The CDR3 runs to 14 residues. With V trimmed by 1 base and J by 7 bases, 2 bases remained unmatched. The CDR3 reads CASSLGTGGSGYTF. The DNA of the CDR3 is TGTGCCAGCAGCTTAGGGACAGGGGGCAGTGGCTACACCTTC.

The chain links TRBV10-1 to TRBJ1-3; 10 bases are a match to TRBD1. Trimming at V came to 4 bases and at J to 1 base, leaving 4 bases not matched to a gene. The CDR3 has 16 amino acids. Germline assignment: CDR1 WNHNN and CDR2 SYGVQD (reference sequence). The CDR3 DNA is TGCGCCAGCAGTGCGGGGACAGGGGATTCTGGAAACACCATATATTTT. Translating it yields CASSAGTGDSGNTIYF.

CDR3 sequence (DNA): TGTGCCAGCAGCTTACCCCTCAGACTAGCGGTGGGAAATGAGCAGTTCTTC. Amino acids: CASSLPLRLAVGNEQFF. The V and J genes are TRBV7-8 and TRBJ2-1; 9 bases are a match to TRBD2. CDR1 and CDR2 (germline): SGHVS, FQNEAQ. V dropped 2 bases and J dropped 7; count of bases not matched to a gene: 12. The CDR3 runs 17 residues. The whole variable domain, filled in from reference TRBV7-8 and TRBJ2-1, reads GAGVSQSPRYKVAKRGQDVALRCDPISGHVSLFWYQQALGQGPEFLTYFQNEAQLDKSGLPSDRFFAERPEGSVSTLKIQRTQQEDSAVYLCASSLPLRLAVGNEQFFGPGTRLTVL.

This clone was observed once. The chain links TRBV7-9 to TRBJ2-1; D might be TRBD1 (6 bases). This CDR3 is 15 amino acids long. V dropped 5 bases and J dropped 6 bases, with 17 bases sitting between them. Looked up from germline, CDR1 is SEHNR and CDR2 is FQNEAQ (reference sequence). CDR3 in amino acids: CASSPISTGTNEQFF. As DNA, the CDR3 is TGTGCCAGCAGCCCCATATCGACAGGCACCAATGAGCAGTTCTTC.

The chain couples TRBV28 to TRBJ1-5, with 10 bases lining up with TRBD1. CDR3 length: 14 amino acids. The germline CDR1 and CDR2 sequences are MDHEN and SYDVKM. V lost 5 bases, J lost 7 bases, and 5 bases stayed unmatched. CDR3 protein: CASSAGTGVQPQHF. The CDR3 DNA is TGTGCCAGCAGTGCGGGGACAGGGGTACAGCCCCAGCATTTT.

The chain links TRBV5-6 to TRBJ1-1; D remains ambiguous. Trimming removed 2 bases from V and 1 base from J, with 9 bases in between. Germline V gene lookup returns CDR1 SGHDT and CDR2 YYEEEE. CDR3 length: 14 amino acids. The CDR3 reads CASSFRGTNTEAFF. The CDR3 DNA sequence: TGTGCCAGCAGCTTCCGGGGTACGAACACTGAAGCTTTCTTT.

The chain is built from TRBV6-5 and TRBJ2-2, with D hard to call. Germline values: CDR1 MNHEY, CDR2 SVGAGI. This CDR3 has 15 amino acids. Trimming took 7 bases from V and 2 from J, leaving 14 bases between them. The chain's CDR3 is CASNSGWSNTGELFF. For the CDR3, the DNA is TGTGCCAGCAATTCCGGGTGGTCTAACACCGGGGAGCTGTTTTTT.

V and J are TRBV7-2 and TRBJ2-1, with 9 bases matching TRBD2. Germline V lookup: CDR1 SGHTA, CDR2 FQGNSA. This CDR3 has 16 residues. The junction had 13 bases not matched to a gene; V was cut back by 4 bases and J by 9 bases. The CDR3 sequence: CASSSPLGGGAGEQFF. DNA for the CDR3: TGTGCCAGCAGCTCACCGCTTGGCGGGGGGGCGGGTGAGCAGTTCTTC. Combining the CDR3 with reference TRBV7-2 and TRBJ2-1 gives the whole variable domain GAGVSQSPSNKVTEKGKDVELRCDPISGHTALYWYRQSLGQGLEFLIYFQGNSAPDKSGLPSDRFSAERTGGSVSTLTIQRTQQEDSAVYLCASSSPLGGGAGEQFFGPGTRLTVL.

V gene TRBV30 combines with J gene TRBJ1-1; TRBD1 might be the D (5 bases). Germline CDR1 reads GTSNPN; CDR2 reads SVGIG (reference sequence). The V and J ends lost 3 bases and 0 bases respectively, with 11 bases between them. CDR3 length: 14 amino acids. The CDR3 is CAWSRGHMNTEAFF. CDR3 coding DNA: TGTGCCTGGAGCAGAGGACATATGAACACTGAAGCTTTCTTT.

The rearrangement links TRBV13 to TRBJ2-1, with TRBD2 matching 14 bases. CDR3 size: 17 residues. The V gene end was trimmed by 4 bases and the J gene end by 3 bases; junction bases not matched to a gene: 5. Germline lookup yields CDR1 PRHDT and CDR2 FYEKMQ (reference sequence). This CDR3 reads CASSWGLAGEVYNEQFF. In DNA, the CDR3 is TGTGCCAGCAGCTGGGGACTAGCGGGAGAGGTCTACAATGAGCAGTTCTTC. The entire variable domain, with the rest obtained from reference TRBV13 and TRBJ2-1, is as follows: AAGVIQSPRHLIKEKRETATLKCYPIPRHDTVYWYQQGPGQDPQFLISFYEKMQSDKGSIPDRFSAQQFSDYHSELNMSSLELGDSALYFCASSWGLAGEVYNEQFFGPGTRLTVL.

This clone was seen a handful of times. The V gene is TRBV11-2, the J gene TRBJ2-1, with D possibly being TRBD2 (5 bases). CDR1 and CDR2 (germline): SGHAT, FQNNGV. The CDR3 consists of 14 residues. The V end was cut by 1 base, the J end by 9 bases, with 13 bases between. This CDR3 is CASSLGLLLGEQFF. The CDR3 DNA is TGTGCCAGCAGCTTAGGACTATTATTAGGTGAGCAGTTCTTC.

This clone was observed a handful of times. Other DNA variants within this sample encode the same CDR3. DNA for the CDR3: TGTGCCAGCAGCCCCGGACAGGGGCCGGGAAACACCATATATTTT. Its translation: CASSPGQGPGNTIYF. The gene calls are TRBV11-3 and TRBJ1-3; 9 bases agree with TRBD1. V gave up 5 bases and J gave up 4 bases; unmatched junction bases: 6. This CDR3 contains 15 residues. Germline V lookup: CDR1 SGHNT, CDR2 YENEEA.

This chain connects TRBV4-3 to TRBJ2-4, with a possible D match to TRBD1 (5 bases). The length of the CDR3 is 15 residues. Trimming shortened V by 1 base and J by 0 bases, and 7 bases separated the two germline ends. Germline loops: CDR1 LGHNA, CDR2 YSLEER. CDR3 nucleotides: TGCGCCAGCAGCCAAGCCAGGGCAGCCAAAAACATTCAGTACTTC. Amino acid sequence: CASSQARAAKNIQYF.

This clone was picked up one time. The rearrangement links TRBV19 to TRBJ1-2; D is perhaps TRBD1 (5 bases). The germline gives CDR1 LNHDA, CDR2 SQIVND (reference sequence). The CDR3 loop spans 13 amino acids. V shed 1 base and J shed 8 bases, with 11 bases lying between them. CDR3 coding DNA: TGTGCCAGTAGTATAGCCAGGGAAAGGGGCTACACCTTC. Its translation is CASSIARERGYTF.

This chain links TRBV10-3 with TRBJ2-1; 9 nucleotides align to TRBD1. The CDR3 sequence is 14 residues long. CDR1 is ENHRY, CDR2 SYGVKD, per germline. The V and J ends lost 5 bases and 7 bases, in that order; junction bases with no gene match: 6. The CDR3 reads CAISPGQGLNEQFF. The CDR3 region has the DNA TGTGCCATCAGTCCGGGACAGGGATTGAATGAGCAGTTCTTC.

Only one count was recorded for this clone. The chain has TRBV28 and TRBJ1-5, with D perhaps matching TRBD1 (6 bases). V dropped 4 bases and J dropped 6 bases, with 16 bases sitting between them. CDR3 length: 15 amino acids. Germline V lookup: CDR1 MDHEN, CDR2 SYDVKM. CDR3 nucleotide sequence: TGTGCCAGCAGTTCAGGGGATTGGGCGGGTCAGCCCCAGCATTTT. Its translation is CASSSGDWAGQPQHF.